This entry lists 19 T cell receptor beta chains sequenced from one sample in a study of cytomegalovirus exposure and HLA in healthy donors. The PCR contained 60 Vbeta and 13 Jbeta primers. Produced via immunoSEQ multiplex PCR; TCRdb's table is partial and in-frame only. The data show around 170,000 clones, with around 77% seen just once and approximately 2.5% held by the top ten. Input material: PBMCs. The receptors were gathered from a man in his fifties or sixties in good health and CMV-seronegative.

This clone was picked up a small number of times. This rearrangement joins TRBV7-9 to TRBJ1-4, with no clear D. The V gene lost 4 bases and the J gene lost 8 bases, with 11 bases spanning the gap. CDR1 is SEHNR and CDR2 is FQNEAQ in the germline V gene (reference sequence). The CDR3 runs 13 residues. This CDR3 is CASSSLGFEKLFF. The CDR3 DNA reads TGTGCCAGCAGCTCACTAGGTTTCGAAAAACTGTTTTTT. The full variable domain, with the rest looked up from reference TRBV7-9 and TRBJ1-4, is DTGVSQNPRHKITKRGQNVTFRCDPISEHNRLYWYRQTLGQGPEFLTYFQNEAQLEKSRLLSDRFSAERPKGSFSTLEIQRTEQGDSAMYLCASSSLGFEKLFFGSGTQLSVL.

This chain joins TRBV19 and TRBJ2-1; tentative D call: TRBD2 (5 bases). Trimming cost V 4 bases and J 2 bases, with 18 bases left between them. Germline V gene data show CDR1 as LNHDA and CDR2 as SQIVND (reference sequence). The CDR3 consists of 17 residues. The chain's CDR3 is CASSTDGLRRPYNEQFF. CDR3 sequence (DNA): TGTGCCAGTAGTACCGACGGACTGAGACGACCCTACAATGAGCAGTTCTTC.

The chain uses TRBV9 and TRBJ2-2; the D gene is possibly TRBD1 (6 bases). This CDR3 contains 15 residues. Germline CDR1 and CDR2: SGDLS and YYNGEE. V was shortened by 1 base and J by 3 bases, with 10 bases between the two germline ends. The CDR3, as DNA: TGTGCCAGCAGCGTATTGGCAGGGGACACCGGGGAGCTGTTTTTT. It yields the protein CASSVLAGDTGELFF.

The chain has TRBV9 and TRBJ2-7; 9 nucleotides agree with TRBD1. With V trimmed by 0 bases and J by 0 bases, 13 bases remained unmatched. This CDR3 has 19 amino acids. Germline assignment: CDR1 SGDLS and CDR2 YYNGEE. The CDR3, as DNA: TGTGCCAGCAGCGTAGGCTTAGTGGGACAGGGAGGCGGCTCCTACGAGCAGTACTTC. This sequence encodes CASSVGLVGQGGGSYEQYF. Variable domain in full (rest from reference TRBV9 and TRBJ2-7): DSGVTQTPKHLITATGQRVTLRCSPRSGDLSVYWYQQSLDQGLQFLIQYYNGEERAKGNILERFSAQQFPDLHSELNLSSLELGDSALYFCASSVGLVGQGGGSYEQYFGPGTRLTVT.

The chain recombines TRBV6-6 with TRBJ1-5, with 7 bases aligning to TRBD1. There are 16 residues in the CDR3. J was trimmed by 0 bases and V by 5 bases; bases with no gene match: 7. CDR1 MNHNY and CDR2 SVGAGI come from the germline V gene (reference sequence). For the CDR3, the DNA is TGTGCCAGCAGTCCGAGACAGGGCAATAGCAATCAGCCCCAGCATTTT. The encoded protein is CASSPRQGNSNQPQHF.

The chain joins TRBV27 to TRBJ2-1; maybe TRBD2 (6 bases). The CDR3 is 15 residues long. With 1 base removed from V and 3 bases from J, the gap between germline ends came to 10 bases. CDR1 and CDR2 (germline): MNHEY, SMNVEV (reference sequence). CDR3 in amino acids: CASSLWGDGYNEQFF. The CDR3 coding sequence is TGTGCCAGCAGTTTATGGGGGGATGGCTACAATGAGCAGTTCTTC.

The chain couples TRBV5-1 to TRBJ2-5; TRBD2 matches at 9 bases. The V gene's germline CDR1 is SGHRS and CDR2 YFSETQ. Losses at the gene ends were 0 bases for V and 2 bases for J; bases not matched to a gene: 5. This CDR3 region has 16 residues. The CDR3 sequence is CASSLVGSGRQETQYF. CDR3 DNA sequence: TGCGCCAGCAGCTTGGTTGGTAGCGGGAGACAAGAGACCCAGTACTTC.

V is TRBV27 and J is TRBJ2-3; 7 nucleotides align to TRBD2. Germline values: CDR1 MNHEY, CDR2 SMNVEV (reference sequence). This CDR3 spans 16 amino acids. V was pared by 6 bases and J by 2 bases, with 11 bases of the junction left unmatched. CDR3 sequence: CASSPTYGDYTDTQYF. In nucleotides, the CDR3 is TGTGCCAGCAGCCCTACCTACGGGGACTACACAGATACGCAGTATTTT.

V is TRBV6-5 and J is TRBJ2-7; possibly TRBD2 for D (6 bases). Germline CDR1 reads MNHEY; CDR2 reads SVGAGI. V lost 6 bases and J 3 bases, leaving 15 bases between the germline ends. The CDR3 extends over 14 amino acids. The CDR3 DNA follows: TGTGCCAGCAGCCCTTCCGGGACTCGCTACGAGCAGTACTTC. Translation gives CASSPSGTRYEQYF.

The chain employs TRBV7-9 and TRBJ2-5; TRBD2 matches 9 bases. The V gene's germline CDR1 is SEHNR and CDR2 FQNEAQ (reference sequence). With V trimmed by 1 base and J by 2 bases, 5 bases remained unmatched. The CDR3 loop spans 16 amino acids. This chain's CDR3 is CASSLDVAGEQETQYF. The DNA of the CDR3 is TGTGCCAGCAGCTTAGACGTAGCGGGGGAACAAGAGACCCAGTACTTC.

The chain joins TRBV19 to TRBJ2-2, with D possibly matching TRBD1 (5 bases). This CDR3 is built from 16 residues. Between the trimmed V and J ends, which lost 2 bases and 6 bases, there was a span of 16 bases. The germline V gene has CDR1 LNHDA and CDR2 SQIVND (reference sequence). The CDR3 is CASSIPRVSGSGELFF. The CDR3 nucleotides read TGTGCCAGTAGTATACCCAGGGTTTCTGGGTCCGGGGAGCTGTTTTTT.

This sequence joins TRBV10-3 and TRBJ2-7; D remains unclear. Trimming pared 0 bases from V and 6 bases from J, leaving 3 bases between. Germline values: CDR1 ENHRY, CDR2 SYGVKD. The CDR3 consists of 11 residues. The CDR3 protein is CAISESAEQYF. DNA for the CDR3: TGTGCCATCAGTGAGTCAGCCGAGCAGTACTTC.

V is TRBV6-1 and J is TRBJ1-5; D might be TRBD1 (5 bases). Germline lookup yields CDR1 MNHNS and CDR2 SASEGT. The CDR3 contains 13 residues. V was clipped by 6 bases and J by 3 bases, with 9 bases between them. The CDR3 is CASSRADNQPQHF. CDR3 bases: TGTGCCAGCAGCAGGGCGGACAATCAGCCCCAGCATTTT.

The J gene is TRBJ2-7, the V gene TRBV14; 8 nucleotides align to TRBD1. This CDR3 has 15 amino acids. Germline CDR1 is SGHDN and CDR2 is FVKESK. V lost 2 bases, J lost 0 bases, and 3 bases stayed unmatched. Written as DNA, the CDR3 is TGTGCCAGCAGCCAACGGACAGGGTACTCCTACGAGCAGTACTTC. Its protein is CASSQRTGYSYEQYF.

The rearrangement joins TRBV2 to TRBJ2-7; TRBD1 might be the D (6 bases). The CDR3 length is 20 residues. Germline values: CDR1 SNHLY, CDR2 FYNNEI. Trimming cost V 6 bases and J 3 bases, with 33 bases left between them. The CDR3 nucleotides read TGTGCCAGCAGACGGGGCGGGCAGGGGAAACTGATAAACGCCGTCTACGAGCAGTACTTC. Translated: CASRRGGQGKLINAVYEQYF. Looking up the rest from reference TRBV2 and TRBJ2-7 gives the full variable domain: EPEVTQTPSHQVTQMGQEVILRCVPISNHLYFYWYRQILGQKVEFLVSFYNNEISEKSEIFDDQFSVERPDGSNFTLKIRSTKLEDSAMYFCASRRGGQGKLINAVYEQYFGPGTRLTVT.

The J gene is TRBJ2-3, the V gene TRBV5-6; TRBD2 agrees at 11 bases. Unmatched junction bases numbered 7, after V lost 3 bases and J lost 4 bases. Germline-derived CDR1 and CDR2 are SGHDT and YYEEEE. This CDR3 is built from 16 residues. CDR3 residues: CASSSTSGSIPDTQYF. The CDR3 DNA sequence: TGTGCCAGCAGCTCTACTAGCGGGAGTATCCCAGATACGCAGTATTTT.

The V and J genes are TRBV28 and TRBJ2-3; 12 bases agree with TRBD1. In germline, CDR1 is MDHEN, CDR2 SYDVKM. J lost 5 bases, V lost 4 bases, and 10 bases had no gene match. The CDR3 totals 17 residues. In DNA form, the CDR3 reads TGTGCCAGCAGTTCAGCGGGACAGGGGGCCGTTTTAGATACGCAGTATTTT. Its protein product is CASSSAGQGAVLDTQYF.

Comments on this clone: Germline and junction disagree at one end, which may indicate a read error. This sequence joins TRBV9 and TRBJ1-2; 9 bases fit TRBD1. The CDR3 spans 14 residues. Germline CDR1 SGDLS, CDR2 YYNGEE. DNA of the CDR3: TGTGCCAGCAGCGGGGACAGGGCTGACTATGGCTACCCCTTC. It yields the protein CASSGDRADYGYPF.

Only one count was recorded for this clone. V usage is TRBV7-9 and J usage is TRBJ1-2; TRBD1 is a possible D gene (5 bases). The CDR3 loop spans 16 amino acids. Germline V gives CDR1 SEHNR, CDR2 FQNEAQ (reference sequence). Trimming took 1 base from V and 2 from J, leaving 14 bases between them. This chain's CDR3 is CASSLGPRASNYGYTF. CDR3 nucleotides: TGTGCCAGCAGCTTAGGACCCAGGGCGAGCAACTATGGCTACACCTTC.